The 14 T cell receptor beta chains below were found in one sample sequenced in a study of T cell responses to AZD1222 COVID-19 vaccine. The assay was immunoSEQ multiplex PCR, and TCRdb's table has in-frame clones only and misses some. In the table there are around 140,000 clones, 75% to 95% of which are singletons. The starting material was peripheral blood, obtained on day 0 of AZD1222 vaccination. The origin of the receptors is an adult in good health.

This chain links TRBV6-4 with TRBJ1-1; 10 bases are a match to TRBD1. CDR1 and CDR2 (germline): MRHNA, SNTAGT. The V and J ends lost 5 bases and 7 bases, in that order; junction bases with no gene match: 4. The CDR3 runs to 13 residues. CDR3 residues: CASSMGQGYEAFF. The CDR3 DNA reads TGTGCCAGCAGTATGGGACAGGGGTATGAAGCTTTCTTT.

The CDR3 DNA reads as TGCGCCAGCAGCCAACTTAGACAGAATGAAAAACTGTTTTTT. It yields the protein CASSQLRQNEKLFF. V usage is TRBV4-3 and J usage is TRBJ1-4, with a possible D match to TRBD1 (5 bases). The CDR3 sequence is 14 residues long. The V end lost 2 bases, the J end lost 5 bases, and 9 bases lay between the germline ends. Germline loops: CDR1 LGHNA, CDR2 YSLEER.

The DNA of the CDR3 is TGTGCCTGTCGAGGGGGCTACGAGCAGTACTTC. This codes for CACRGGYEQYF. The J gene is TRBJ2-7, the V gene TRBV30; possibly TRBD1 for D (6 bases). Trimming left V 6 bases short and J 3 bases short, with 9 bases between. This CDR3 spans 11 amino acids. Germline V lookup: CDR1 GTSNPN, CDR2 SVGIG (reference sequence).

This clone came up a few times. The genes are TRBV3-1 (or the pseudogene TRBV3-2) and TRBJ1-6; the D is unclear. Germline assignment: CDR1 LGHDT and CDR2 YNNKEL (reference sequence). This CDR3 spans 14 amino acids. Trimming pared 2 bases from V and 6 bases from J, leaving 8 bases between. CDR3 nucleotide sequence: TGTGCCAGCAGCCAAAGGTCTCCTAATTCACCCCTCCACTTT. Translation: CASSQRSPNSPLHF.

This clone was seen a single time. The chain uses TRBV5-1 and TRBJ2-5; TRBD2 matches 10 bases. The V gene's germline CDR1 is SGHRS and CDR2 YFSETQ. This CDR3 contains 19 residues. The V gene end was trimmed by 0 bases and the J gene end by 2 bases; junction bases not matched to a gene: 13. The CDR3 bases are TGCGCCAGCAGCTTGGCTCCCACCGGACTAGCGGAGCATCAAGAGACCCAGTACTTC. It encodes CASSLAPTGLAEHQETQYF.

CDR3 nucleotides: TGTGCCAGCTCACCAAGGACAGGGGGCGACCGGACTGAAGCTTTCTTT. Protein sequence: CASSPRTGGDRTEAFF. The chain is built from TRBV18 and TRBJ1-1, with 11 bases aligning to TRBD1. This CDR3 contains 16 residues. Losses at the gene ends were 2 bases for V and 5 bases for J; bases not matched to a gene: 7. Germline CDR1 and CDR2: KGHSH and LQKENI.

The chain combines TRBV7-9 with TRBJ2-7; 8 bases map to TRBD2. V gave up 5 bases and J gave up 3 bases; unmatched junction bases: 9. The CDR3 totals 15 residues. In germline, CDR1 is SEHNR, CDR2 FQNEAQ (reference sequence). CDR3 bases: TGTGCCAGCAGCGGCGCGGGGGGCCCCTTCTACGAGCAGTACTTC. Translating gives CASSGAGGPFYEQYF.

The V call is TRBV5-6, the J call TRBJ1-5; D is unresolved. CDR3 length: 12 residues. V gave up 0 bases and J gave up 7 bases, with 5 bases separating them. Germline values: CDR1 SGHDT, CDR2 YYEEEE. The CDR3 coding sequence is TGTGCCAGCAGCTTGGGAACACAGCCCCAGCATTTT. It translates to CASSLGTQPQHF. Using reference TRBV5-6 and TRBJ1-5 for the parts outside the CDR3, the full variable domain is DAGVTQSPTHLIKTRGQQVTLRCSPKSGHDTVSWYQQALGQGPQFIFQYYEEEERQRGNFPDRFSGHQFPNYSSELNVNALLLGDSALYLCASSLGTQPQHFGDGTRLSIL.

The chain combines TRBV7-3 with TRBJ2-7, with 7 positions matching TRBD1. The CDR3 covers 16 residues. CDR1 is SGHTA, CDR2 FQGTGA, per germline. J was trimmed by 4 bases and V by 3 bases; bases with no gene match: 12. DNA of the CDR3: TGTGCCAGCAGCTTGAATGAGGGGGCGCCCGGGTACGAGCAGTACTTC. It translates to CASSLNEGAPGYEQYF.

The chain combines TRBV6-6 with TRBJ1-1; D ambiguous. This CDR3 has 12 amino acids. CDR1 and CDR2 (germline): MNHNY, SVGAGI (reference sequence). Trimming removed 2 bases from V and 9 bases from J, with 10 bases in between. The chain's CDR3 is CASSYPPDQAFF. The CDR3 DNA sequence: TGTGCCAGCAGTTACCCGCCGGACCAAGCTTTCTTT.

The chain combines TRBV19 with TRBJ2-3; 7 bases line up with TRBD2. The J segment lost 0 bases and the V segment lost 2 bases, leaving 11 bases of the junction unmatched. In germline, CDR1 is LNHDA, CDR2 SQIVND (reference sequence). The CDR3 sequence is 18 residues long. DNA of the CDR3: TGTGCCAGTAGTATAATGTTGGGACTACTCCCCAGCACAGATACGCAGTATTTT. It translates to CASSIMLGLLPSTDTQYF.

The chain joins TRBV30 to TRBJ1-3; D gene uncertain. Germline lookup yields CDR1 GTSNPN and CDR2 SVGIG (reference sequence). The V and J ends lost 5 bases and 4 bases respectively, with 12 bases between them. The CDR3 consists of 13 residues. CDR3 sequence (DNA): TGTGCCTGGGAACAAAACTTAGGAAACACCATATATTTT. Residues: CAWEQNLGNTIYF. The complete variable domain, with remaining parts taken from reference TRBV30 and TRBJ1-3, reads SQTIHQWPATLVQPVGSPLSLECTVEGTSNPNLYWYRQAAGRGLQLLFYSVGIGQISSEVPQNLSASRPQDRQFILSSKKLLLSDSGFYLCAWEQNLGNTIYFGEGSWLTVV.

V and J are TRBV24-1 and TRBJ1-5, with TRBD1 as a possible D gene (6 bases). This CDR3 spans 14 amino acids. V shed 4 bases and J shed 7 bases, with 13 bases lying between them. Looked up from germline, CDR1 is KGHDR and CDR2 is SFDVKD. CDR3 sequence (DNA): TGTGCCACCAGTGACCCCACAGGGATCCAGCCCCAGCATTTT. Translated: CATSDPTGIQPQHF.

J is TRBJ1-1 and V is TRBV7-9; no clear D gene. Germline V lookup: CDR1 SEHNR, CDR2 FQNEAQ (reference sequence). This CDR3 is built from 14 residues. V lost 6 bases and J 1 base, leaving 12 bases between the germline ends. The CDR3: CASRSARRNTEAFF. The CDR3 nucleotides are TGTGCCAGCAGGAGTGCGCGGAGGAACACTGAAGCTTTCTTT. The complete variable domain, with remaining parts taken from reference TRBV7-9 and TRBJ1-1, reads DTGVSQNPRHKITKRGQNVTFRCDPISEHNRLYWYRQTLGQGPEFLTYFQNEAQLEKSRLLSDRFSAERPKGSFSTLEIQRTEQGDSAMYLCASRSARRNTEAFFGQGTRLTVV.